Below are 24 T cell receptor beta chains sequenced from a single sample in a study of tumor-infiltrating lymphocytes in glioblastoma multiforme. Three nested ARM-PCR rounds with V-beta and C-beta primers built TCRB libraries. MiXCR, applied by TCRdb to the multiplex PCR reads, yields one record per CDR3 protein. The table records roughly 15,000 distinct CDR3 sequences, 65% to 85% of them present only once. Sequenced: brain tumor tissue. These receptors were collected from a male donor with glioblastoma.

This chain links TRBV11-2 with TRBJ1-6, with D possibly being TRBD1 (6 bases). The CDR3 runs to 14 residues. V was pared by 8 bases and J by 9 bases, with 17 bases between. The germline gives CDR1 SGHAT, CDR2 FQNNGV. CDR3 in amino acids: CASRSASGASPLHF. The CDR3 region has the DNA TGTGCCAGCCGCTCAGCATCGGGGGCTTCACCCCTCCACTTT.

This clonotype was found once. The genes are TRBV6-2 or TRBV6-3 and TRBJ2-1; 8 nucleotides match TRBD2. The J segment lost 5 bases and the V segment lost 6 bases, leaving 12 bases of the junction unmatched. The CDR3 is 16 amino acids. Germline V gives CDR1 MNHEY, CDR2 SVGEGT. CDR3 region: CASRIGGGRQDNEQFF. In DNA form, the CDR3 reads TGTGCCAGCAGGATTGGGGGCGGGAGGCAGGACAATGAGCAGTTCTTC.

Turning to this clonotype: The missing conserved phenylalanine or tryptophan at the end of this CDR3 makes a read error likely. V is TRBV7-9 and J is TRBJ2-7; D gene unclear. Between the trimmed V and J ends, which lost 6 bases and 2 bases, there was a span of 14 bases. The germline CDR1 and CDR2 sequences are SEHNR and FQNEAQ (reference sequence). This CDR3 has 14 residues. In DNA, the CDR3 is TGTGCCAGCAGGCTAGGTGGGATCCCCTACGAGCAGTACCTC. This codes for CASRLGGIPYEQYL.

V is TRBV6-1 and J is TRBJ2-7, with D unresolved. The J call is uncertain, as TRBJ2-1 better fits the DNA end. CDR3 size: 15 residues. The germline V gene encodes CDR1 MNHNS and CDR2 SASEGT. CDR3 protein: CASSASLVEPYEQFF. In DNA, the CDR3 is TGTGCCAGCAGTGCCTCCTTAGTGGAGCCGTACGAGCAGTTCTTC.

This chain joins TRBV11-3 and TRBJ2-3; D uncertain. Trimming cost V 8 bases and J 1 base, with 13 bases left between them. CDR3 size: 14 residues. The germline V gene has CDR1 SGHNT and CDR2 YENEEA. The CDR3 sequence: CASRSESRTDTQYF. Written as DNA, the CDR3 is TGTGCCAGCCGCTCTGAGAGTCGCACAGATACGCAGTATTTT.

The chain is built from TRBV11-2 and TRBJ1-1; D may be TRBD1 (5 bases). Germline CDR1 SGHAT, CDR2 FQNNGV. Trimming pared 0 bases from V and 7 bases from J, leaving 9 bases between. CDR3 length: 13 residues. This chain's CDR3 is CASSLDGGVEAFF. The CDR3 DNA reads TGTGCCAGCAGCTTAGATGGAGGGGTTGAAGCTTTCTTT.

The chain uses TRBV6-5 and TRBJ2-3, with D possibly being TRBD2 (5 bases). Trimming removed 9 bases from V and 4 bases from J, with 17 bases in between. Germline V CDR1 and CDR2: MNHEY, SVGAGI. CDR3 length: 14 amino acids. The CDR3 DNA reads as TGTGCCAGTGAGACTGGCGAGAGGGCAGATACGCAGTATTTT. Its translation: CASETGERADTQYF.

Comments on this clonotype: This could be a read error, since a much larger clone is one nucleotide away. The CDR3 sequence: CSTREDSGPVGAFF. The CDR3, as DNA: TGCAGTACTAGAGAGGACAGTGGGCCTGTTGGCGCTTTCTTT. The V call is TRBV20-1, the J call TRBJ1-1, with a weak D call TRBD1 (6 bases). Per the germline V gene, CDR1 is DFQATT and CDR2 is SNEGSKA (reference sequence). CDR3 length: 14 amino acids.

Note on this clonotype: One end of the junction is discordant with germline, which a read error may explain. The J gene is TRBJ2-7, the V gene TRBV11-2; 7 bases fit TRBD2. The CDR3 is made up of 16 amino acids. Germline V gene lookup returns CDR1 SGHAT and CDR2 FQNNGV. This chain's CDR3 is CASSWDGGTSTYEQFF. CDR3 nucleotide sequence: TGTGCCAGCAGCTGGGACGGGGGGACCTCGACCTACGAGCAATTCTTC. The full variable domain, its missing parts supplied by reference TRBV11-2 and TRBJ2-7, is EAGVAQSPRYKIIEKRQSVAFWCNPISGHATLYWYQQILGQGPKLLIQFQNNGVVDDSQLPKDRFSAERLKGVDSTLKIQPAKLEDSAVYLCASSWDGGTSTYEQFFGPGTRLTVT.

V and J are TRBV11-2 and TRBJ2-3, with TRBD2 identical over 9 bases. CDR3 length equals 14 residues. Germline loops: CDR1 SGHAT, CDR2 FQNNGV. With 1 base clipped from V and 4 bases from J, the junction kept 0 bases outside the gene matches. The CDR3 here is CASSLGLAADTQYF. The CDR3 DNA reads as TGTGCCAGCAGCTTAGGACTAGCGGCAGATACGCAGTATTTT.

Worth noting for this clonotype: This could be a read error, since a much larger clone is one nucleotide away. J is TRBJ2-7 and V is TRBV11-2; D might be TRBD1 (5 bases). Germline V lookup: CDR1 SGHAT, CDR2 FQNNGV. The CDR3 contains 15 residues. The CDR3: CASGLSSGLSYEQYF. In DNA, the CDR3 is TGTGCCAGCGGCTTAAGCTCAGGGCTTTCCTACGAGCAGTACTTC.

This clonotype appeared many times. This chain uses TRBV29-1 with TRBJ2-3; D call uncertain. The V gene lost 0 bases and the J gene lost 3 bases, with 13 bases spanning the gap. This CDR3 has 15 residues. Germline V gene lookup returns CDR1 SQVTM and CDR2 ANQGSEA. The CDR3 DNA sequence: TGCAGCGTTGAAGATCCCCTTCCCTGGACAGATACGCAGTATTTT. Encoded protein: CSVEDPLPWTDTQYF.

V gene TRBV29-1 combines with J gene TRBJ2-1, with TRBD1 as a possible D gene (6 bases). This CDR3 is 14 amino acids long. Germline V CDR1 and CDR2: SQVTM, ANQGSEA. V shed 8 bases and J shed 6 bases, with 20 bases lying between them. The CDR3, as DNA: TGCAGCATTTGGGGGCGGCAGGGTGGCAATGAGCAGTTCTTC. Protein product: CSIWGRQGGNEQFF.

The J gene is TRBJ1-1, the V gene TRBV28; the D gene is possibly TRBD1 (6 bases). CDR3 length: 16 amino acids. Germline V CDR1 and CDR2: MDHEN, SYDVKM. V lost 5 bases and J 7 bases, leaving 23 bases between the germline ends. In nucleotides, the CDR3 is TGTGCCAGCAGTCCATATGGGGGGGGCTTTGGCGTTGAAGCTTTCTTT. Protein: CASSPYGGGFGVEAFF.

Remarks on this clonotype: A clone one base away is much larger, so this may be a read error. The V and J genes are TRBV7-9 and TRBJ2-2, with D perhaps TRBD2 (5 bases). The germline V gene has CDR1 SEHNR and CDR2 FQNEAQ (reference sequence). This CDR3 is built from 14 residues. The CDR3 here is CASSTEPNTGELSF. CDR3 sequence (DNA): TGTGCCAGCAGTACGGAGCCGAACACCGGGGAGCTGTCTTTT.

CDR3 loop: CASSQDLMGSLEHYV. DNA of the CDR3: TGCGCCAGCAGCCAGGATCTGATGGGGTCCCTCGAGCATTACGTC. This sequence joins TRBV4-1 and TRBJ2-7; D is unclear. This CDR3 is 15 amino acids long. The germline V gene encodes CDR1 MGHRA and CDR2 YSYEKL.

A word on this clonotype: The junction does not match germline at one end; this may be a read error. This rearrangement joins TRBV5-6 to TRBJ2-1; D is unresolved. Germline CDR1 SGHDT, CDR2 YYEEEE. The CDR3 consists of 12 residues. DNA for the CDR3: TGTGCCTGCAGCTTCATAGGCAATGAGCAGCTCTTC. This encodes CACSFIGNEQLF.

As to this clonotype: Sequence at one end of the junction differs from germline and may be a read error. The chain joins TRBV11-2 to TRBJ1-2, with D uncertain. CDR3 size: 15 residues. In germline, CDR1 is SGHAT, CDR2 FQNNGV. Here the CDR3 reads CASSSGTVVGYGYIF. The CDR3 DNA reads TGTGCCAGCAGCTCGGGTACAGTGGTGGGCTATGGCTACATCTTC.

About this clonotype: Sequence at one end of the junction differs from germline and may be a read error. The CDR3 loop reads CASGGAAYGYTF. The DNA of the CDR3 is TGTGCCAGCGGTGGTGCTGCCTATGGTTACACCTTC. This sequence joins TRBV7-9 and TRBJ1-2; no reliable D call. The germline gives CDR1 SEHNR, CDR2 FQNEAQ (reference sequence). This CDR3 contains 12 residues. Full variable domain (missing parts from reference TRBV7-9 and TRBJ1-2): DTGVSQNPRHKITKRGQNVTFRCDPISEHNRLYWYRQTLGQGPEFLTYFQNEAQLEKSRLLSDRFSAERPKGSFSTLEIQRTEQGDSAMYLCASGGAAYGYTFGSGTRLTVV.

This clonotype has a single count. One junction end does not reproduce the germline sequence, and a read error may be involved. This chain joins TRBV30 and TRBJ1-4; D unresolved. The germline V gene encodes CDR1 GTSNPN and CDR2 SVGIG (reference sequence). This CDR3 is 14 amino acids long. The CDR3 DNA is TGTGCCTGGACCCCGCAAGGCGCTAATAAAAAACTGTTTTTT. Its protein product is CAWTPQGANKKLFF.

This chain uses TRBV29-1 with TRBJ1-6; unclear D gene. The CDR3 is made up of 13 amino acids. Germline loops: CDR1 SQVTM, CDR2 ANQGSEA. As DNA, the CDR3 is TGCAGTGATGCCAGGTACAGAGAATCACCCCTCCACTTT. This translates into CSDARYRESPLHF.

This clonotype occurred once. A read error may account for a junction end that differs from germline. The CDR3 region is CASSSLATGANVLTF. The CDR3 region has the DNA TGCGCCAGCAGCAGTCTTGCAACTGGGGCCAACGTCCTGACTTTC. The chain combines TRBV6-2 or TRBV6-3 with TRBJ2-6; no clear D. Germline values: CDR1 MNHEY, CDR2 SVGEGT. There are 15 residues in the CDR3.

A few counts support this clonotype. The chain is built from TRBV11-2 and TRBJ2-7; tentatively, D is TRBD2 (6 bases). Germline CDR1 and CDR2: SGHAT and FQNNGV. Trimming removed 3 bases from V and 4 bases from J, with 16 bases in between. There are 15 residues in the CDR3. The CDR3 spells CASSFASVALYEQYF. The CDR3 region has the DNA TGTGCCAGCAGCTTCGCTAGCGTAGCACTATACGAGCAGTACTTC.

The chain uses TRBV11-1 and TRBJ2-7; D may be TRBD1 (5 bases). CDR1 and CDR2 from the germline V gene are SGHAT and FQDESV (reference sequence). The CDR3 consists of 13 residues. Trimming pared 3 bases from V and 7 bases from J, leaving 13 bases between. The CDR3 region is CASSFEQAEEQYF. DNA for the CDR3: TGTGCCAGCAGCTTCGAACAGGCTGAGGAGCAGTACTTC.